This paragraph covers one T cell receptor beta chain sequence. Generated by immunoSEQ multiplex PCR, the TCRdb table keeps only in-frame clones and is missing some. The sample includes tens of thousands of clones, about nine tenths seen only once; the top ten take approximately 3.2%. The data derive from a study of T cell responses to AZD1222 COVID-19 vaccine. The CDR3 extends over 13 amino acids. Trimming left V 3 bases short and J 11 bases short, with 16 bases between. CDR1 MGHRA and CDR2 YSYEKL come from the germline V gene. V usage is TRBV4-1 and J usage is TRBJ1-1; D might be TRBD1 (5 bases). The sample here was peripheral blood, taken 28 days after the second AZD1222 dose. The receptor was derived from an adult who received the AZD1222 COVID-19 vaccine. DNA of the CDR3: TGCGCCAGCAGCCACCGGGACGGGCAGGAGGCTTTCTTT. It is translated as CASSHRDGQEAFF.